This TCR beta chain came from a study of TIL therapy for anti-PD-1-resistant metastatic lung cancer. Study background: Tumor harvest preceded PD-1/PD-L1 blockade, followed by nivolumab treatment. Study-level points and caveats: The cohort had more treatment-naive, never-smoker and oncogene-addicted patients than typical. Infused TIL clonotypes partially replaced the baseline blood repertoire, then decayed over months.

Comment on this clone: Its antigen is unknown.

As to time point: pre-treatment sample, taken before nivolumab and TIL therapy. CDR3 length equals 15 residues. Germline V CDR1 and CDR2: SGHTA, FQGNSA. Trimming took off 4 bases at V and 3 bases at J, with 13 bases between the two ends. The immunoSEQ assay was v3. Sequencing depth was 1.9 million or so read pairs for survey level, roughly 4.5-6.5 million for deep. Measured with immunoSEQ multiplex PCR; TCRdb has only the in-frame clones, and not every one. The data hold 25,000 to 35,000 clones, with 74% observed a single time. This TCR was sampled from a woman aged 30 to 85 with non-small cell lung cancer. The rearrangement joins TRBV7-2 to TRBJ1-3; no clear D gene. The sequences come from blood, collected at baseline. The CDR3 region has the DNA TGTGCCAGCAGCTCCATGCAAGGCTATGGAAACACCATATATTTT. As protein: CASSSMQGYGNTIYF.